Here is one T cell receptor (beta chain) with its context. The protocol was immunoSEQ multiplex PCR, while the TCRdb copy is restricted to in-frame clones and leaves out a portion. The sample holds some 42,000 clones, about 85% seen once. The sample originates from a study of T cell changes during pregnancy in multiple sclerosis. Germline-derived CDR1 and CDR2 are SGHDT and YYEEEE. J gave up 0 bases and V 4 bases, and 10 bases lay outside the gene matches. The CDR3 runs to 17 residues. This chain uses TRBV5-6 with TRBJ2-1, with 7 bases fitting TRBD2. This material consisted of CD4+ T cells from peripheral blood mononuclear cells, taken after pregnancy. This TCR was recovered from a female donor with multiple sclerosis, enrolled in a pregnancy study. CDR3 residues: CASSTQTSSFSYNEQFF. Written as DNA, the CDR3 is TGTGCCAGCAGCACCCAGACTAGCTCATTCTCCTACAATGAGCAGTTCTTC.